The clone carrying this TCR beta chain showed up just a few times. Its matching antigen is unknown. This CDR3 region has 12 residues. V lost 1 base and J 6 bases, leaving 7 bases between the germline ends. Germline V gives CDR1 GTSNPN, CDR2 SVGIG (reference sequence). This specimen comes from a study of cytomegalovirus exposure and HLA in healthy donors. Overall study results and limits: The authors enumerated roughly 180 TCR beta chains as linked to cytomegalovirus. Immune exposure information available was restricted to CMV serostatus.

The PCR employed 60 Vbeta primers together with 13 Jbeta primers. Sequenced by immunoSEQ multiplex PCR; TCRdb stores in-frame clones only, minus some. The sample has about 130,000 clones, more than 8% seen once; the top ten hold roughly 2%. V usage is TRBV30 and J usage is TRBJ2-1, with a weak D call TRBD1 (6 bases). The sequence came from a man between 45 and 60 years old in good health and CMV-seronegative. Sequencing was performed on PBMCs. CDR3 sequence (DNA): TGTGCCTGGAGTGACAGGGTCAATGAGCAGTTCTTC. The encoded protein is CAWSDRVNEQFF.